The entry below gives a single T cell receptor (beta chain) sequence along with its context. This sample was included in a study of cytomegalovirus exposure and HLA in healthy donors. Both 60 Vbeta primers and 13 Jbeta primers went into the PCR. Clones were read by immunoSEQ multiplex PCR, and TCRdb kept only the in-frame ones, dropping some. The sample lists fewer than 200,000 clones, approximately 79% occurring once. The sequenced sample was PBMCs. This receptor was identified in a man in his 60s in good health and CMV-seronegative.

In DNA form, the CDR3 reads TGTGCCAGCAGAGTCTGGCGGGGGGTGAACATTCAGTACTTC. Translated: CASRVWRGVNIQYF. The J gene is TRBJ2-4, the V gene TRBV2, with 8 bases identical to TRBD2. V trimming: 6 bases; J trimming: 7 bases; junction bases outside the gene matches: 8. Germline V CDR1 and CDR2: SNHLY, FYNNEI. There are 14 residues in the CDR3.